This T cell receptor (beta chain) was found in a study of blood T cell repertoires in COVID-19. Study in general: Samples representing acute and convalescent COVID-19 were sourced from the United States, Italy and Spain. PBMCs, B-cell-depleted T cells, or T cells were the source of the cDNA or gDNA that made up the material.

Seattle's cohort entered during active infection and was followed longitudinally. CDR1 and CDR2 from the germline V gene are LNHDA and SQIVND (reference sequence). The J segment lost 8 bases and the V segment lost 10 bases, leaving 20 bases of the junction unmatched. The CDR3 covers 16 residues. Source study methods: Nucleated cell number was recorded as an estimate derived from reference gene primer amplification. Sequenced by immunoSEQ multiplex PCR; TCRdb stores in-frame clones only, minus some. V and J calls and clone size are those listed in that table; D and trimming were worked out from the DNA. The sample lists 300,000 to 350,000 clones, approximately 89% occurring once.

V is TRBV19 and J is TRBJ1-2, with 9 bases aligning to TRBD1. The clonotype comes from a woman aged 55 to 70 with COVID-19, enrolled during active disease. The sample consisted of peripheral blood. The CDR3: CAIQAGTGLGLSGYTF. CDR3 nucleotide sequence: TGTGCCATCCAGGCCGGGACAGGGTTGGGTTTGTCCGGCTACACCTTC. Full variable domain (rest looked up from reference TRBV19 and TRBJ1-2): DGGITQSPKYLFRKEGQNVTLSCEQNLNHDAMYWYRQDPGQGLRLIYYSQIVNDFQKGDIAEGYSVSREKKESFPLTVTSAQKNPTAFYLCAIQAGTGLGLSGYTFGSGTRLTVV.